This TCR beta chain was captured by sequencing in a study of blood T cell repertoires in COVID-19. The table came from immunoSEQ multiplex PCR; TCRdb's copy has only in-frame clones and leaves some out. The table lists roughly 180,000 clones, 60% to 85% of them singletons. This receptor was taken from an older woman with COVID-19, enrolled during active disease. The specimen sequenced was peripheral blood.

CDR3 DNA sequence: TGTGCCAGCGCCGCCATCGGGACATCTTTGAGTAGTGAGCAGTTCTTC. This encodes CASAAIGTSLSSEQFF. The V gene is TRBV6-4, the J gene TRBJ2-1; possible D gene TRBD1, 6 bases. Germline-derived CDR1 and CDR2 are MRHNA and SNTAGT. Trimming shortened V by 8 bases and J by 9 bases, and 26 bases separated the two germline ends. This CDR3 has 16 residues.